Presented here are 23 T cell receptor beta chains from one specimen sequenced in a study of cytomegalovirus exposure and HLA in healthy donors. The PCR was carried out with 60 Vbeta primers and 13 Jbeta primers. The repertoire was sequenced with immunoSEQ multiplex PCR; TCRdb's copy has only in-frame clones and lacks some. The sample has approximately 47,000 clones, and its top ten clones hold about a sixth. The sequenced sample consisted of PBMCs. Receptor source: a male donor in good health and CMV-seronegative.

The rearrangement joins TRBV10-2 to TRBJ2-1; no reliable D call. The germline V gene encodes CDR1 WSHSY and CDR2 SAAADI. The CDR3 is 12 residues long. V was trimmed by 4 bases and J by 3 bases, leaving 4 bases between them. DNA for the CDR3: TGCGCCAGCAGTGGCGACTACAATGAGCAGTTCTTC. The encoded protein is CASSGDYNEQFF.

For the CDR3, the DNA is TGTGCCAGCAGCTTAGGAGGACAGGGCCTAGTAGGGGGCTACACCTTC. This encodes CASSLGGQGLVGGYTF. The chain carries TRBV7-3 and TRBJ1-2, with 8 bases identical to TRBD1. This CDR3 spans 16 amino acids. Germline CDR1 reads SGHTA; CDR2 reads FQGTGA. The V gene end was trimmed by 2 bases and the J gene end by 8 bases; junction bases not matched to a gene: 13. Filled out from reference TRBV7-3 and TRBJ1-2, the complete variable domain reads GAGVSQTPSNKVTEKGKYVELRCDPISGHTALYWYRQSLGQGPEFLIYFQGTGAADDSGLPNDRFFAVRPEGSVSTLKIQRTERGDSAVYLCASSLGGQGLVGGYTFGSGTRLTVV.

The chain couples TRBV15 to TRBJ1-3, with 8 bases fitting TRBD1. Germline lookup yields CDR1 LNHNV and CDR2 YYDKDF (reference sequence). This CDR3 region has 15 residues. The V gene end was trimmed by 2 bases and the J gene end by 4 bases; junction bases not matched to a gene: 4. CDR3 residues: CATSRSQGEGNTIYF. Written as DNA, the CDR3 is TGTGCCACCAGCAGATCACAGGGGGAAGGAAACACCATATATTTT. Drawing the rest from reference TRBV15 and TRBJ1-3, the complete variable domain is DAMVIQNPRYQVTQFGKPVTLSCSQTLNHNVMYWYQQKSSQAPKLLFHYYDKDFNNEADTPDNFQSRRPNTSFCFLDIRSPGLGDTAMYLCATSRSQGEGNTIYFGEGSWLTVV.

The chain couples TRBV30 to TRBJ1-3; D not certain. CDR3 length: 14 residues. V was cut by 5 bases and J by 0 bases, with 11 bases left in between. The germline gives CDR1 GTSNPN, CDR2 SVGIG (reference sequence). Written as DNA, the CDR3 is TGTGCCTGGGATTCAGAAATCTCTGGAAACACCATATATTTT. It specifies CAWDSEISGNTIYF. The full variable domain, completed using reference TRBV30 and TRBJ1-3, is SQTIHQWPATLVQPVGSPLSLECTVEGTSNPNLYWYRQAAGRGLQLLFYSVGIGQISSEVPQNLSASRPQDRQFILSSKKLLLSDSGFYLCAWDSEISGNTIYFGEGSWLTVV.

The chain has TRBV4-2 and TRBJ2-2; 9 bases are shared with TRBD1. This CDR3 has 18 residues. In germline, CDR1 is LGHNA, CDR2 YNFKEQ. V lost 1 base to trimming and J lost 1 base; unmatched junction nucleotides: 7. The CDR3 region is CASSQGTGAERNTGELFF. The CDR3 region has the DNA TGTGCCAGCAGCCAAGGGACAGGGGCGGAGAGGAACACCGGGGAGCTGTTTTTT.

Here the CDR3 DNA reads TGTGCCAGCAGCTTAGTCGACGGCACGGGGGAGCAGTACTTC. It encodes CASSLVDGTGEQYF. V usage is TRBV7-6 and J usage is TRBJ2-7; D possibly corresponds to TRBD2 (5 bases). Between the trimmed V and J ends, which lost 1 base and 7 bases, there was a span of 14 bases. The germline gives CDR1 SGHVS, CDR2 FNYEAQ. The CDR3 is made up of 14 amino acids.

The rearrangement links TRBV30 to TRBJ2-7; 7 positions agree with TRBD2. The CDR3 contains 13 residues. Losses at the gene ends were 1 base for V and 6 bases for J; bases not matched to a gene: 6. Germline assignment: CDR1 GTSNPN and CDR2 SVGIG (reference sequence). Written as DNA, the CDR3 is TGTGCCTGGAGTGGACTAGCTAGGACCGAGCAGTACTTC. Translating gives CAWSGLARTEQYF.

V is TRBV27 and J is TRBJ1-2, with TRBD1 as a possible D gene (6 bases). Germline lookup yields CDR1 MNHEY and CDR2 SMNVEV (reference sequence). Trimming took off 6 bases at V and 0 bases at J, with 17 bases between the two ends. CDR3 size: 16 residues. CDR3 sequence reads: CASSPQGLASNYGYTF. DNA for the CDR3: TGTGCCAGCAGCCCTCAGGGGCTCGCTTCTAACTATGGCTACACCTTC.

The chain is built from TRBV5-1 and TRBJ1-1; possibly TRBD1 for D (6 bases). This CDR3 region has 14 residues. V shed 2 bases and J shed 1 base, with 9 bases lying between them. Germline V gene sequence: CDR1 SGHRS, CDR2 YFSETQ. The CDR3 sequence: CASSLRDTNTEAFF. The CDR3 region has the DNA TGCGCCAGCAGCTTACGGGACACGAACACTGAAGCTTTCTTT.

This sequence joins TRBV5-4 and TRBJ1-3; perhaps TRBD1 as D (5 bases). V was pared by 4 bases and J by 8 bases, with 10 bases between. The CDR3 sequence is 12 residues long. CDR1 and CDR2 (germline): SGHNT, YYREEE (reference sequence). CDR3 protein: CASSIGGDTIYF. CDR3 DNA: TGTGCCAGCAGCATTGGGGGGGACACCATATATTTT.

This chain connects TRBV2 to TRBJ2-7, with TRBD2 identical over 11 bases. The CDR3 length is 15 residues. Losses at the gene ends were 6 bases for V and 4 bases for J; bases not matched to a gene: 8. Germline V gene data show CDR1 as SNHLY and CDR2 as FYNNEI. The CDR3 loop is CASRAGTSGPYEQYF. The CDR3 bases are TGTGCCAGCAGGGCCGGGACTAGCGGACCGTACGAGCAGTACTTC.

A remark on this clone: The same CDR3 can be traced to other DNA sequences in this sample. This chain joins TRBV6-5 and TRBJ1-5, with D perhaps TRBD1 (5 bases). The ends were cut back, 4 bases at V and 4 bases at J, with 8 bases in the middle. CDR3 length: 13 residues. Germline CDR1 reads MNHEY; CDR2 reads SVGAGI. CDR3 nucleotide sequence: TGTGCCAGCAGTTCCGACAGAAATCAGCCCCAGCATTTT. Its protein is CASSSDRNQPQHF.

The chain combines TRBV5-1 with TRBJ2-2; 10 positions match TRBD1. This CDR3 spans 15 amino acids. CDR1 is SGHRS, CDR2 YFSETQ, per germline. The J segment lost 3 bases and the V segment lost 4 bases, leaving 3 bases of the junction unmatched. For the CDR3, the DNA is TGCGCCAGCAGCCCGGGACAGGGGTACACCGGGGAGCTGTTTTTT. Translated, it gives CASSPGQGYTGELFF.

The chain joins TRBV6-5 to TRBJ1-3; 8 positions match TRBD1. Looked up from germline, CDR1 is MNHEY and CDR2 is SVGAGI. CDR3 length equals 14 residues. V gave up 5 bases and J gave up 3 bases; unmatched junction bases: 3. Written as DNA, the CDR3 is TGTGCCAGCAGTCCAGGGGGCTATGGAAACACCATATATTTT. This codes for CASSPGGYGNTIYF.

V usage is TRBV7-9 and J usage is TRBJ2-2; 9 bases map to TRBD2. Germline V CDR1 and CDR2: SEHNR, FQNEAQ (reference sequence). The CDR3 has 15 residues. The J segment lost 4 bases and the V segment lost 6 bases, leaving 6 bases of the junction unmatched. In DNA form, the CDR3 reads TGTGCCAGCAGTTCAGGACTAGCGTTCACCGGGGAGCTGTTTTTT. This encodes CASSSGLAFTGELFF.

The genes are TRBV18 and TRBJ2-5, with TRBD1 matching over 10 bases. Germline loops: CDR1 KGHSH, CDR2 LQKENI. V was clipped by 0 bases and J by 1 base; unmatched bases: 5. The CDR3 extends over 17 amino acids. This CDR3 is CASSPPLDRGFQETQYF. CDR3 in DNA: TGTGCCAGCTCACCACCGTTGGACAGGGGGTTCCAAGAGACCCAGTACTTC.

V is TRBV4-1 and J is TRBJ2-3; D may be TRBD1 (6 bases). CDR3 length equals 15 residues. V was cut by 0 bases and J by 4 bases, with 11 bases left in between. Germline assignment: CDR1 MGHRA and CDR2 YSYEKL. CDR3 protein: CASSQDPAGADTQYF. The CDR3 DNA is TGCGCCAGCAGCCAAGATCCGGCAGGGGCAGATACGCAGTATTTT.

The CDR3 bases are TGTGCCAGTAGTATGGACAGGAATAACTACGAGCAGTACTTC. This encodes CASSMDRNNYEQYF. V and J are TRBV19 and TRBJ2-7; 7 positions match TRBD1. V dropped 3 bases and J dropped 3; count of bases not matched to a gene: 5. CDR1 is LNHDA and CDR2 is SQIVND in the germline V gene (reference sequence). This CDR3 is 14 amino acids long.

The chain recombines TRBV7-6 with TRBJ2-7; 14 nucleotides agree with TRBD2. In germline, CDR1 is SGHVS, CDR2 FNYEAQ. The length of the CDR3 is 16 residues. V lost 5 bases and J lost 0; bases outside the gene matches: 3. The CDR3 sequence: CASSPGLAGASYEQYF. The CDR3, as DNA: TGTGCCAGCAGCCCGGGACTAGCGGGGGCCTCCTACGAGCAGTACTTC.

The CDR3 DNA reads as TGTGCCAGCAGCCTATCGGGACAGGGAAAGGGGGATGGCTACACCTTC. It encodes CASSLSGQGKGDGYTF. The chain is built from TRBV4-2 and TRBJ1-2; 9 positions match TRBD1. In germline, CDR1 is LGHNA, CDR2 YNFKEQ. CDR3 length: 16 amino acids. The ends lost 4 bases at V and 6 bases at J; junction bases unmatched: 12.

This chain links TRBV5-6 with TRBJ1-4, with D possibly TRBD1 on 5 matching bases. The V gene's germline CDR1 is SGHDT and CDR2 YYEEEE. Trimming removed 4 bases at V and 7 bases at J, with 14 bases between. The CDR3 length is 14 residues. CDR3 protein: CASSLLGLGEKLFF. The CDR3, as DNA: TGTGCCAGCAGCCTTCTGGGACTGGGTGAAAAACTGTTTTTT.

This chain links TRBV19 with TRBJ2-7; TRBD2 matches 15 bases. This CDR3 is built from 16 residues. The germline V gene has CDR1 LNHDA and CDR2 SQIVND (reference sequence). V trimming: 4 bases; J trimming: 3 bases; junction bases outside the gene matches: 4. CDR3 sequence: CASSRGLAGGLYEQYF. The CDR3 nucleotides read TGTGCCAGTAGTAGGGGACTAGCGGGGGGACTCTACGAGCAGTACTTC.

Remarks on this clone: This CDR3 is also generated by other DNA sequences in the sample. This chain uses TRBV6-5 with TRBJ2-7, with 7 bases fitting TRBD1. Germline V lookup: CDR1 MNHEY, CDR2 SVGAGI. The CDR3 length is 15 residues. V shed 5 bases, J shed 4 bases, and the junction held 11 bases outside the gene matches. In DNA form, the CDR3 reads TGTGCCAGCAGTGCCATACAGGGGCCTACGTACGAGCAGTACTTC. Amino acids: CASSAIQGPTYEQYF.